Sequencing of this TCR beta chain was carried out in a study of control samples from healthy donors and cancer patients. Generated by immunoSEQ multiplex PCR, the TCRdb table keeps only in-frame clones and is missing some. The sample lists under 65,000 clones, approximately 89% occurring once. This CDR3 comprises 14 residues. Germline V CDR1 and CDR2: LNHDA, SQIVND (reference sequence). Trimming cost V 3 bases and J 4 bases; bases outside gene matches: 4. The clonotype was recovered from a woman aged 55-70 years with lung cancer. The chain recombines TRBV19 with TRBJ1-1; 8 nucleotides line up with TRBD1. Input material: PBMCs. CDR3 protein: CASSIQTGATEAFF. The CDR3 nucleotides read TGTGCCAGTAGTATTCAGACAGGGGCCACTGAAGCTTTCTTT.